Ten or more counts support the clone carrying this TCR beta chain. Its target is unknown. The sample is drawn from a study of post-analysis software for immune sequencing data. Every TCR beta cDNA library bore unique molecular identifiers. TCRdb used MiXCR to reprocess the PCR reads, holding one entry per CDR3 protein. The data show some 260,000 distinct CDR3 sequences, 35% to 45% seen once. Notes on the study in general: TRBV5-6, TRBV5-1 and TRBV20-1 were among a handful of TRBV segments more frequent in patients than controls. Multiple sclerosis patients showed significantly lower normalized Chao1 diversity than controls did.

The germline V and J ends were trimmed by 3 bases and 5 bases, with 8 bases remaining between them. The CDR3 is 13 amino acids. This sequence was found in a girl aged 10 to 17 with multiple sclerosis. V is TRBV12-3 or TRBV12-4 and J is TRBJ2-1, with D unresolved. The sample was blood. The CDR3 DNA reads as TGTGCCAGCAGTTTTGGCAGTAACAATGAGCAGTTCTTC. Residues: CASSFGSNNEQFF.